These 7 T cell receptor beta chains came from one sample sequenced in a study of CD8 T cells in ankylosing spondylitis. TCRdb reanalysed the 5' RACE reads using MiXCR and keeps one entry per CDR3 protein. This table holds some 250,000 distinct CDR3 sequences, over 8.5% found once. Sequencing input: blood, either unsorted or a sorted T cell fraction (not recorded which). The receptors shown here come from a male donor with ankylosing spondylitis or in good health (not recorded which).

This clonotype has more than one count but fewer than ten. This chain connects TRBV2 to TRBJ2-7; TRBD1 matches 7 bases. The CDR3 runs 15 residues. The germline V gene has CDR1 SNHLY and CDR2 FYNNEI. V lost 8 bases to trimming and J lost 2 bases; unmatched junction nucleotides: 12. In DNA form, the CDR3 reads TGTGCCAGCGTAAGTGTGTCACAGGGGACCTACGAGCAGTACTTC. Translated: CASVSVSQGTYEQYF.

This clonotype was picked up many times. The chain is built from TRBV7-8 and TRBJ2-7, with 7 bases matching TRBD1. Germline-derived CDR1 and CDR2 are SGHVS and FQNEAQ. The V gene end was trimmed by 0 bases and the J gene end by 5 bases; junction bases not matched to a gene: 4. The CDR3 length is 14 residues. In nucleotides, the CDR3 is TGTGCCAGCAGCTTAGCGGGGACAGTGAACGAGCAGTACTTC. It specifies CASSLAGTVNEQYF.

The table lists this clonotype with a few counts. This chain joins TRBV7-3 and TRBJ2-1; D is perhaps TRBD1 (5 bases). The germline V gene encodes CDR1 SGHTA and CDR2 FQGTGA. The CDR3 consists of 13 residues. V was cut by 6 bases and J by 4 bases, with 10 bases left in between. The chain's CDR3 is CASSEQEYNEQFF. As DNA, the CDR3 is TGTGCCAGCAGTGAACAGGAGTACAATGAGCAGTTCTTC.

This clonotype appeared many times. The rearrangement joins TRBV5-1 to TRBJ1-4; 7 bases are a match to TRBD1. Germline CDR1 and CDR2: SGHRS and YFSETQ. V dropped 3 bases and J dropped 8; count of bases not matched to a gene: 4. This CDR3 is built from 13 residues. CDR3 sequence reads: CASSWTGDEKLFF. In DNA form, the CDR3 reads TGCGCCAGCAGCTGGACAGGCGACGAAAAACTGTTTTTT.

This clonotype has ten or more counts. The chain links TRBV20-1 to TRBJ2-1; D is uncertain. There are 15 residues in the CDR3. Deletions cut 2 bases from V and 2 bases from J, with 13 bases between. Germline V gene sequence: CDR1 DFQATT, CDR2 SNEGSKA (reference sequence). CDR3: CSARNLALPYNEQFF. Here the CDR3 DNA reads TGCAGTGCTAGAAATTTGGCTCTCCCCTACAATGAGCAGTTCTTC.

This clonotype has more than one count but fewer than ten. V and J are TRBV10-2 and TRBJ2-7, with 11 bases that match TRBD1. Germline CDR1 reads WSHSY; CDR2 reads SAAADI. The CDR3 has 16 residues. The V segment lost 3 bases and the J segment 2 bases; nucleotides outside the gene matches: 6. CDR3 loop: CASSENGQGATYEQYF. DNA of the CDR3: TGCGCCAGCAGTGAAAATGGACAGGGGGCAACCTACGAGCAGTACTTC.

There are a few counts of this clonotype. The gene calls are TRBV12-3 or TRBV12-4 and TRBJ1-6; D is perhaps TRBD1 (6 bases). The CDR3 totals 16 residues. V gave up 5 bases and J gave up 10 bases, with 21 bases separating them. The CDR3, as DNA: TGTGCCAGCAGTCCTATGGGGGGGGGCAGTAACTCACCCCTCCACTTT. Its protein is CASSPMGGGSNSPLHF.